This TCR beta chain is drawn from a study of CD8+CD57+ T cells in acquired aplastic anemia. Overall study results and limits: In common between the patients and the controls were approximately 28 CD8+ CDR3 sequences.

All patients picked for sequencing had shown, by flow cytometry, an expansion of CD8+CD57+ cells. Severe acquired aplastic anemia was the diagnosis recorded for all patients. As regards this clonotype: The antigen remains unidentified.

This CDR3 is built from 17 residues. V was pared by 6 bases and J by 1 base, with 22 bases between. The study profiled TCR beta VDJ and CDR3 using genomic DNA as template. TCRdb reprocessed the reads with MiXCR, giving one entry per CDR3 protein. The data hold hundreds of thousands of distinct CDR3 sequences, with around 33% observed a single time. Sequencing was carried out using sorted CD4+, CD8+, or CD8+CD57+ T cells (not recorded which) from PBMCs. The V call is TRBV12-3 or TRBV12-4, the J call TRBJ2-7; D may be TRBD1 (7 bases). The TCR was taken from a human donor with aplastic anemia. In nucleotides, the CDR3 is TGTGCCAGCAGCAAAAGACAGGGCGCGGGGAGTTCCTACGAGCAGTACTTC. Protein product: CASSKRQGAGSSYEQYF.